Listed here are 27 T cell receptor beta chains from one sample, sequenced in a study of blood T cell repertoires in COVID-19. Clones were sequenced by immunoSEQ multiplex PCR, and TCRdb holds only the in-frame ones, with some missing. The sample carries just over 90,000 clones, about 80% recorded once. Material: peripheral blood. These receptors all stem from a man between 65 and 85 years old with acute or convalescent COVID-19.

In this sample, this clone turned up a few times. This sequence joins TRBV2 and TRBJ2-3; D is unclear. From germline, CDR1 is SNHLY and CDR2 FYNNEI. This CDR3 has 12 amino acids. V lost 3 bases and J 2 bases, leaving 3 bases between the germline ends. CDR3 bases: TGTGCCAGCAGTGATCTCACAGATACGCAGTATTTT. It encodes CASSDLTDTQYF.

The chain recombines TRBV5-6 with TRBJ2-7; 7 bases fit TRBD1. This CDR3 region has 11 residues. V was clipped by 10 bases and J by 7 bases; unmatched bases: 8. Per the germline V gene, CDR1 is SGHDT and CDR2 is YYEEEE. CDR3 bases: TGTGCCGGTCCACAGGGGAGAGAGCAGTACGTC. It encodes CAGPQGREQYV.

The chain couples TRBV7-3 to TRBJ1-2; D ambiguous. The CDR3 is 15 amino acids. Germline V gene lookup returns CDR1 SGHTA and CDR2 FQGTGA. Deletions cut 5 bases from V and 2 bases from J, with 15 bases between. The CDR3: CASSLDRSSNYGYTF. As DNA, the CDR3 is TGTGCCAGCAGCCTCGATAGATCCTCCAACTATGGCTACACCTTC.

This clone was picked up a small number of times. The chain couples TRBV5-4 to TRBJ2-2, with 10 bases lining up with TRBD1. This CDR3 spans 14 amino acids. CDR1 and CDR2 (germline): SGHNT, YYREEE (reference sequence). J gave up 6 bases and V 3 bases, and 2 bases lay outside the gene matches. The CDR3 nucleotides read TGTGCCAGCAGCTCGACAGGGGGCGCCGGGGAGCTGTTTTTT. Translating gives CASSSTGGAGELFF.

The chain is built from TRBV15 and TRBJ2-2; D is possibly TRBD2 (6 bases). The V end lost 0 bases, the J end lost 2 bases, and 22 bases lay between the germline ends. The CDR3 covers 20 residues. Germline V gives CDR1 LNHNV, CDR2 YYDKDF (reference sequence). The CDR3 DNA is TGTGCCACCAGCAGAGATTATTCGGGCGGGGCAAACCTTAACACCGGGGAGCTGTTTTTT. This gives the protein CATSRDYSGGANLNTGELFF.

This chain links TRBV28 with TRBJ1-4, with 7 bases fitting TRBD1. The V and J ends lost 5 bases and 12 bases, in that order; junction bases with no gene match: 12. Looked up from germline, CDR1 is MDHEN and CDR2 is SYDVKM. The CDR3 covers 14 residues. Here the CDR3 DNA reads TGTGCCAGCAGTCCCTCCCCCTCAGGGGGTCAACTGTTTTTT. Protein: CASSPSPSGGQLFF.

The V gene is TRBV9, the J gene TRBJ1-6; the match to TRBD1 covers 7 bases. After removal of 0 bases from V and 9 bases from J, the junction contained 6 bases not matched to a gene. This CDR3 spans 15 amino acids. The germline CDR1 and CDR2 sequences are SGDLS and YYNGEE. Here the CDR3 DNA reads TGTGCCAGCAGCGTAGATCGACAGGGTAGTTCACCCCTCCACTTT. It encodes CASSVDRQGSSPLHF.

The genes are TRBV25-1 and TRBJ2-5, with TRBD1 identical over 11 bases. V shed 1 base, J shed 5 bases, and the junction held 12 bases outside the gene matches. The germline V gene has CDR1 MGHDK and CDR2 SYGVNS. CDR3 size: 18 residues. The CDR3 nucleotides are TGTGCCAGCAGTGAATCGACTCGGGACAGGGGGGTCTGGGAGACCCAGTACTTC. It specifies CASSESTRDRGVWETQYF.

This chain uses TRBV5-6 with TRBJ1-2; D possibly corresponds to TRBD1 (5 bases). Germline CDR1 is SGHDT and CDR2 is YYEEEE. The length of the CDR3 is 17 residues. V shed 0 bases and J shed 6 bases, with 21 bases lying between them. The CDR3 loop is CASSLAGRGWRFDGYTF. The CDR3 DNA follows: TGTGCCAGCAGCTTGGCCGGGAGGGGATGGCGTTTCGATGGCTACACCTTC. Combining the CDR3 with reference TRBV5-6 and TRBJ1-2 gives the whole variable domain DAGVTQSPTHLIKTRGQQVTLRCSPKSGHDTVSWYQQALGQGPQFIFQYYEEEERQRGNFPDRFSGHQFPNYSSELNVNALLLGDSALYLCASSLAGRGWRFDGYTFGSGTRLTVV.

In nucleotides, the CDR3 is TGCGCCAGCAGCTTGACGGGGGGATGGCCCCAGGGTGAGCAGTTCTTC. Its translation is CASSLTGGWPQGEQFF. The J gene is TRBJ2-1, the V gene TRBV5-1; 7 nucleotides agree with TRBD2. Trimming took 1 base from V and 9 from J; bases not matched to a gene: 13. This CDR3 has 16 residues. CDR1 SGHRS and CDR2 YFSETQ come from the germline V gene.

This clone was counted once. The rearrangement links TRBV6-4 to TRBJ2-1; a possible D gene is TRBD1 (6 bases). Trimming shortened V by 3 bases and J by 0 bases, and 12 bases separated the two germline ends. The CDR3 has 16 residues. Looked up from germline, CDR1 is MRHNA and CDR2 is SNTAGT. CDR3 in DNA: TGTGCCAGCAGTGATAAGGGGGAAAGCTCCTACAATGAGCAGTTCTTC. It is translated as CASSDKGESSYNEQFF.

The table lists this clone with a few counts. V usage is TRBV5-1 and J usage is TRBJ1-1; the match to TRBD1 covers 8 bases. The CDR3 contains 16 residues. CDR1 is SGHRS, CDR2 YFSETQ, per germline. Germline trimming cut 1 base from V and 0 bases from J; bases unmatched to any gene: 5. The CDR3 coding sequence is TGCGCCAGCAGCTTGTGGCAGGGGGCCATGAACACTGAAGCTTTCTTT. Translation gives CASSLWQGAMNTEAFF. The variable domain in full, with the rest retrieved from reference TRBV5-1 and TRBJ1-1, is KAGVTQTPRYLIKTRGQQVTLSCSPISGHRSVSWYQQTPGQGLQFLFEYFSETQRNKGNFPGRFSGRQFSNSRSEMNVSTLELGDSALYLCASSLWQGAMNTEAFFGQGTRLTVV.

This sequence joins TRBV28 and TRBJ1-1, with 7 bases aligning to TRBD1. The V gene end was trimmed by 4 bases and the J gene end by 3 bases; junction bases not matched to a gene: 8. Germline V gene sequence: CDR1 MDHEN, CDR2 SYDVKM. The CDR3 is made up of 15 amino acids. The CDR3 coding sequence is TGTGCCAGCAGTTCTCAAGCCCAGGGGGACACTGAAGCTTTCTTT. Encoded protein: CASSSQAQGDTEAFF.

This chain uses TRBV24-1 with TRBJ2-2; TRBD1 aligns across 7 bases. The CDR3 has 14 amino acids. Germline V gene data show CDR1 as KGHDR and CDR2 as SFDVKD. After removal of 6 bases from V and 6 bases from J, the junction contained 6 bases not matched to a gene. CDR3 sequence: CATSRTGDAGELFF. CDR3 DNA: TGTGCCACCAGTCGGACAGGCGACGCCGGGGAGCTGTTTTTT.

V gene TRBV7-2 combines with J gene TRBJ2-6, with 8 bases fitting TRBD1. Germline CDR1 reads SGHTA; CDR2 reads FQGNSA. This CDR3 spans 16 amino acids. Trimming cost V 4 bases and J 3 bases; bases outside gene matches: 5. CDR3 nucleotides: TGTGCCAGCAGCTCCAGGGGGCGCGGTGGGGCCAACGTCCTGACTTTC. This gives the protein CASSSRGRGGANVLTF.

A few counts support this clone. The J gene is TRBJ1-2, the V gene TRBV12-3 or TRBV12-4; 11 nucleotides match TRBD1. V shed 5 bases, J shed 7 bases, and the junction held 3 bases outside the gene matches. This CDR3 spans 13 amino acids. The CDR3 nucleotides are TGTGCCAGCAGTGGGACAGGGGGACCTGGCTACACCTTC. The encoded protein is CASSGTGGPGYTF.

This chain uses TRBV24-1 with TRBJ2-7, with 10 bases fitting TRBD1. Germline CDR1 is KGHDR and CDR2 is SFDVKD. The CDR3 is 13 amino acids. V dropped 12 bases and J dropped 5; count of bases not matched to a gene: 9. The CDR3 DNA sequence: TGTGCCCCGACGGGACAGGGGATCAACGAGCAGTACGTC. It specifies CAPTGQGINEQYV.

This clone appeared a few times. The chain recombines TRBV24-1 with TRBJ1-5; D possibly corresponds to TRBD1 (5 bases). CDR1 is KGHDR, CDR2 SFDVKD, per germline. Trimming took off 6 bases at V and 6 bases at J, with 17 bases between the two ends. This CDR3 spans 15 amino acids. In DNA form, the CDR3 reads TGTGCCACCAGTAGTCCGGGGGAATCGGGTCAGCCCCAGCATTTT. This translates into CATSSPGESGQPQHF.

The CDR3 sequence is CASSLDQWYTEAFF. DNA for the CDR3: TGCGCCAGCAGCTTGGACCAGTGGTACACTGAAGCTTTCTTT. The chain links TRBV5-1 to TRBJ1-1; D is uncertain. The CDR3 consists of 14 residues. The germline gives CDR1 SGHRS, CDR2 YFSETQ. The V and J ends lost 0 bases and 3 bases respectively, with 9 bases between them.

V and J are TRBV7-9 and TRBJ2-5, with 7 positions matching TRBD1. Germline V gene data show CDR1 as SEHNR and CDR2 as FQNEAQ (reference sequence). The ends lost 5 bases at V and 4 bases at J; junction bases unmatched: 10. The CDR3 extends over 15 amino acids. Here the CDR3 reads CASSALRQGPETQYF. The CDR3 DNA follows: TGTGCCAGCAGCGCTTTGAGACAGGGTCCAGAGACCCAGTACTTC.

The V and J genes are TRBV7-9 and TRBJ1-1, with TRBD1 identical over 7 bases. V lost 5 bases and J lost 8; bases outside the gene matches: 8. Germline V gene data show CDR1 as SEHNR and CDR2 as FQNEAQ (reference sequence). The CDR3 loop spans 13 amino acids. CDR3 nucleotide sequence: TGTGCCAGCAGCCTACAGGGGATGGGGGAAGCTTTCTTT. This encodes CASSLQGMGEAFF.

This chain links TRBV15 with TRBJ2-5, with 7 bases aligning to TRBD2. Germline CDR1 reads LNHNV; CDR2 reads YYDKDF (reference sequence). V lost 0 bases and J lost 5; bases outside the gene matches: 6. The CDR3 is made up of 15 amino acids. The CDR3 region is CATSRDGLEFETQYF. DNA for the CDR3: TGTGCCACCAGCAGAGATGGACTAGAGTTCGAGACCCAGTACTTC. Full variable domain (outside the CDR3, taken from reference TRBV15 and TRBJ2-5): DAMVIQNPRYQVTQFGKPVTLSCSQTLNHNVMYWYQQKSSQAPKLLFHYYDKDFNNEADTPDNFQSRRPNTSFCFLDIRSPGLGDTAMYLCATSRDGLEFETQYFGPGTRLLVL.

The chain uses TRBV27 and TRBJ2-2, with a possible D match to TRBD1 (6 bases). The CDR3 is 14 residues long. V shed 4 bases and J shed 3 bases, with 9 bases lying between them. The V gene's germline CDR1 is MNHEY and CDR2 SMNVEV (reference sequence). CDR3 amino acids: CASSYRADTGELFF. In DNA, the CDR3 is TGTGCCAGCAGTTACAGGGCGGACACCGGGGAGCTGTTTTTT.

The chain combines TRBV5-1 with TRBJ1-4; 9 nucleotides agree with TRBD1. The CDR3 loop spans 16 amino acids. CDR1 and CDR2 from the germline V gene are SGHRS and YFSETQ. Germline trimming cut 0 bases from V and 3 bases from J; bases unmatched to any gene: 3. This CDR3 is CASSLAGTGPNEKLFF. For the CDR3, the DNA is TGCGCCAGCAGCTTGGCAGGGACAGGGCCTAATGAAAAACTGTTTTTT. The variable domain in full, with the rest retrieved from reference TRBV5-1 and TRBJ1-4, is KAGVTQTPRYLIKTRGQQVTLSCSPISGHRSVSWYQQTPGQGLQFLFEYFSETQRNKGNFPGRFSGRQFSNSRSEMNVSTLELGDSALYLCASSLAGTGPNEKLFFGSGTQLSVL.

The V call is TRBV13, the J call TRBJ2-2, with 12 nucleotides matching TRBD2. The CDR3 consists of 18 residues. J gave up 1 base and V 5 bases, and 8 bases lay outside the gene matches. CDR1 PRHDT and CDR2 FYEKMQ come from the germline V gene (reference sequence). CDR3 DNA sequence: TGTGCCAGCAGCCCTATTAAGGGACTAGCGGGGAACACCGGGGAGCTGTTTTTT. Translating gives CASSPIKGLAGNTGELFF.

This chain connects TRBV7-3 to TRBJ2-2; the D is unclear. CDR3 length equals 15 residues. Germline V gene lookup returns CDR1 SGHTA and CDR2 FQGTGA. V lost 0 bases to trimming and J lost 4 bases, with 9 bases between them. CDR3 in DNA: TGTGCCAGCAGCTTAACGTGGGCAGGCACCGGGGAGCTGTTTTTT. Amino acid sequence: CASSLTWAGTGELFF.

V is TRBV18 and J is TRBJ1-1, with D uncertain. The CDR3 is 13 amino acids. Trimming shortened V by 5 bases and J by 3 bases, and 10 bases separated the two germline ends. Germline V lookup: CDR1 KGHSH, CDR2 LQKENI. This CDR3 is CASSFAEYTEAFF. Here the CDR3 DNA reads TGTGCCAGCTCATTTGCAGAATACACTGAAGCTTTCTTT.